These 11 T cell receptor beta chains were all obtained from the same sample, sequenced in a study of T cells in Graves' hyperthyroidism and ophthalmopathy. Template material for amplifying TCR beta CDR3 regions consisted of RNA transcripts. HTBI primers were employed in a first-round RT-PCR of the TCR CDR3. A single record per CDR3 protein comes from TCRdb applying MiXCR to the multiplex PCR reads. Of about 760,000 distinct CDR3 sequences listed, around 40% are singletons. The sample consisted of blood. The receptors come from a woman aged 40-49 years with Graves' hyperthyroidism.

A word on this clonotype: The conserved phenylalanine or tryptophan normally closing the CDR3 is absent here, so this likely arose from a read error. The V and J genes are TRBV7-2 and TRBJ2-7; D might be TRBD1 or TRBD2, each matching 5 bases. Per germline, CDR1 SGHTA and CDR2 FQGNSA. V lost 3 bases and J 8 bases, leaving 11 bases between the germline ends. This CDR3 comprises 12 residues. In nucleotides, the CDR3 is TGTGCCAGCAGCTTTGACAGAGGGAAGCAGTACTCC. As protein: CASSFDRGKQYS.

This clonotype was counted a few times. The V gene is TRBV10-3, the J gene TRBJ1-1; D may be TRBD1 (6 bases). Germline lookup yields CDR1 ENHRY and CDR2 SYGVKD. V gave up 7 bases and J gave up 4 bases, with 13 bases separating them. CDR3 length: 13 residues. CDR3 sequence reads: CAIMLQGGTEAFF. As DNA, the CDR3 is TGTGCCATCATGCTACAGGGCGGCACTGAAGCTTTCTTT.

The rearrangement joins TRBV11-3 to TRBJ1-4; D gene ambiguous. The CDR3 is 13 amino acids. Germline assignment: CDR1 SGHNT and CDR2 YENEEA. V was trimmed by 6 bases and J by 5 bases, leaving 10 bases between them. The CDR3: CASSTQQNEKLFF. CDR3 DNA: TGTGCCAGCAGTACTCAACAAAATGAAAAACTGTTTTTT. Filled out from reference TRBV11-3 and TRBJ1-4, the complete variable domain reads EAGVVQSPRYKIIEKKQPVAFWCNPISGHNTLYWYLQNLGQGPELLIRYENEEAVDDSQLPKDRFSAERLKGVDSTLKIQPAELGDSAVYLCASSTQQNEKLFFGSGTQLSVL.

The CDR3 region has the DNA TGTGCCAGCAGTGGGTCTGACCGCGACAGGGGGTCTTCACCCCTCCACTTT. Translated: CASSGSDRDRGSSPLHF. The chain has TRBV25-1 and TRBJ1-6; 9 bases fit TRBD1. J was trimmed by 9 bases and V by 4 bases; bases with no gene match: 13. This CDR3 spans 17 amino acids. Germline CDR1 reads MGHDK; CDR2 reads SYGVNS.

The chain links TRBV24-1 to TRBJ1-1, with TRBD1 matching over 9 bases. This CDR3 comprises 14 residues. The V gene end was trimmed by 3 bases and the J gene end by 6 bases; junction bases not matched to a gene: 4. The germline gives CDR1 KGHDR, CDR2 SFDVKD. The CDR3 sequence: CATSDGQGRAEAFF. As DNA, the CDR3 is TGTGCCACCAGTGATGGACAGGGGCGGGCTGAAGCTTTCTTT.

This clonotype was observed many times. The chain is built from TRBV29-1 and TRBJ1-4; 7 bases line up with TRBD1. The CDR3 has 14 residues. Trimming removed 6 bases from V and 7 bases from J; junction bases left unmatched: 11. CDR1 and CDR2 (germline): SQVTM, ANQGSEA. The CDR3 coding sequence is TGCAGCGTAGACCCCAGGGGGTATGGTGAAAAACTGTTTTTT. Its translation is CSVDPRGYGEKLFF. Full variable domain (rest looked up from reference TRBV29-1 and TRBJ1-4): SAVISQKPSRDICQRGTSLTIQCQVDSQVTMMFWYRQQPGQSLTLIATANQGSEATYESGFVIDKFPISRPNLTFSTLTVSNMSPEDSSIYLCSVDPRGYGEKLFFGSGTQLSVL.

V gene TRBV7-9 combines with J gene TRBJ2-5; TRBD1 agrees at 7 bases. Germline CDR1 SEHNR, CDR2 FQNEAQ (reference sequence). The CDR3 has 16 residues. V was pared by 6 bases and J by 5 bases, with 15 bases of the junction left unmatched. The CDR3 sequence is CASSLSGRGGSETQYF. The CDR3 region has the DNA TGTGCCAGCAGTTTATCTGGCAGAGGGGGCAGCGAGACCCAGTACTTC.

The CDR3 here is CSGTVYNEQYF. The CDR3 DNA reads TGCAGCGGTACAGTATACAATGAGCAGTACTTC. The chain has TRBV29-1 and TRBJ2-7; no clear D. This CDR3 has 11 amino acids. V shed 7 bases and J shed 7 bases, with 14 bases lying between them. Germline CDR1 reads SQVTM; CDR2 reads ANQGSEA.

This clonotype was counted many times. The chain is built from TRBV10-3 and TRBJ2-2; 7 bases align to TRBD1. The ends lost 3 bases at V and 0 bases at J; junction bases unmatched: 10. Germline-derived CDR1 and CDR2 are ENHRY and SYGVKD. The CDR3 contains 18 residues. Here the CDR3 reads CAISESLGQRTNTGELFF. The CDR3, as DNA: TGTGCCATCAGTGAATCGCTGGGACAGCGGACGAACACCGGGGAGCTGTTTTTT.

This clonotype has a single count. V and J are TRBV7-2 and TRBJ2-3, with D tentatively TRBD1 (6 bases). The germline gives CDR1 SGHTA, CDR2 FQGNSA. Trimming left V 4 bases short and J 3 bases short, with 14 bases between. This CDR3 contains 15 residues. CDR3 coding DNA: TGTGCCAGCAGCTCCAGGACAGATTGGACAGATACGCAGTATTTT. It specifies CASSSRTDWTDTQYF.

The chain has TRBV10-3 and TRBJ2-6; perhaps D is TRBD1 or TRBD2 (5 bases each). The CDR3 covers 17 residues. Germline CDR1 reads ENHRY; CDR2 reads SYGVKD. Trimming removed 0 bases at V and 12 bases at J, with 21 bases between. CDR3 sequence reads: CAISESNKGDGGFVLTF. Written as DNA, the CDR3 is TGTGCCATCAGTGAGTCGAACAAGGGAGATGGGGGTTTCGTCCTGACTTTC.